This is a list of T cell receptor beta chains from one sample in a study of radiation and T cells in renal cell carcinoma. Libraries were prepared by immunoSEQ multiplex PCR; TCRdb keeps only in-frame clonotypes and omits some of them. The table lists 150,000 to 200,000 clones, about 88% of them singletons. The specimen comprised blood, sampled from a patient whose treatment included radiotherapy and nephrectomy. All receptors derive from a woman in her forties or fifties with renal cell carcinoma. CDR3s include the opening cysteine and the closing phenylalanine or tryptophan. Each record gives: J gene, D gene, clone size, V gene, CDR3 DNA, CDR3 protein. D genes are given only for firm matches. A clone size is listed for some rows: how often the clone was seen (once, few, many), or a class if it is expanded.

TRBJ2-6,NA,NA,TRBV2,TGTGCCAGCATCTTTCCGATTGACGCCAACGTCCTGACTTTC,CASIFPIDANVLTF
TRBJ1-1,TRBD1,NA,TRBV5-1,TGCGCCAGCAGCTTGTCCCAACACAGGGGAGGAAACACTGAAGCTTTCTTT,CASSLSQHRGGNTEAFF
TRBJ1-4,NA,NA,TRBV4-3,TGCGCCAGCAGCGGACGGGTTGCAACTAATGAAAAACTGTTTTTT,CASSGRVATNEKLFF
TRBJ1-1,NA,NA,TRBV7-2,TGTGCCAGCAGCTTGACCGAGGGCACTGAAGCTTTCTTT,CASSLTEGTEAFF
TRBJ2-2,TRBD1,NA,TRBV19,TGTGCCAGCCGGACAGGGGACACCGGGGAGCTGTTTTTT,CASRTGDTGELFF
TRBJ2-7,TRBD1,few,TRBV5-4,TGTGCCAGCAGCTTATCGGACAGGGGGCTCTTGTCCTACGAGCAGTACTTC,CASSLSDRGLLSYEQYF
TRBJ1-1,TRBD1,NA,TRBV10-3,TGTGCCATCAGCTCCGGGACAGGGCCTGAAGCTTTCTTT,CAISSGTGPEAFF
TRBJ2-7,NA,NA,TRBV30,TGTGCCTGGAGCCCAAGGGTAGGGGCTGGCTACGAGCAGTACTTC,CAWSPRVGAGYEQYF
TRBJ2-5,TRBD2,NA,TRBV5-1,TGCGCCAGCAGCTTGGATGCGGGGGGTTGGGAGACCCAGTACTTC,CASSLDAGGWETQYF
TRBJ2-7,NA,NA,TRBV6-5,TGTGCCAGCAGTTACTCGTCAGGGACCTACGAGCAGTACTTC,CASSYSSGTYEQYF
TRBJ1-2,NA,NA,TRBV6-5,TGTGCCAGCAGAGGGGGGCCCGAGGCCCGCGGCTACACCTTC,CASRGGPEARGYTF
TRBJ1-5,NA,NA,TRBV7-9,TGTGCCAGCAGCTCGCCAGGGGATAGCAATCAGCCCCAGCATTTT,CASSSPGDSNQPQHF
TRBJ2-7,TRBD1,NA,TRBV6-5,TGTGCCAGCAGTTACGAGGGGACAGCCTACGAGCAGTACTTC,CASSYEGTAYEQYF
TRBJ2-1,NA,once,TRBV5-1,TGCGCCAGCAGCTTGGTTGCCCGGGGGACCTACAATGAGCAGTTCTTC,CASSLVARGTYNEQFF
TRBJ1-2,NA,NA,TRBV27,TGTGCCAGCAGTCAAGGGGCAACTCGAGGCTACACCTTC,CASSQGATRGYTF
TRBJ1-1,NA,once,TRBV21-1,TGTGCCAGCACTGGCACAGGGGGCCCTGAAGCTTTCTTT,CASTGTGGPEAFF
TRBJ2-2,NA,NA,TRBV4-2,TGTGCCAGCTCGGGACTCAACACCGGGGAGCTGTTTTTT,CASSGLNTGELFF
TRBJ1-1,NA,NA,TRBV11-3,TGTGCCAGCAGCAAGGGTACCACTGAAGCTTTCTTT,CASSKGTTEAFF
TRBJ1-2,NA,NA,TRBV19,TGTGCCAGTACTGCGGGGAGATATGGCTACACCTTC,CASTAGRYGYTF
TRBJ1-1,NA,NA,TRBV5-8,TGTGCCAGCAGCTTGGCGGCAGGCCATGGGGCTGAAGCTTTCTTT,CASSLAAGHGAEAFF
TRBJ1-1,NA,NA,TRBV6-6,TGTGCCAGCAGTCCGTCCGGAGTTAAAGTCACTGAAGCTTTCTTT,CASSPSGVKVTEAFF
TRBJ2-3,NA,NA,TRBV18,TGTGCCAGCTCACCACCCGTCAGCAGGGGAGATACGCAGTATTTT,CASSPPVSRGDTQYF
TRBJ1-2,NA,NA,TRBV5-1,TGCGCCAGCAGCTTGCCGACGGACTACTATGGCTACACCTTC,CASSLPTDYYGYTF
TRBJ1-6,NA,NA,TRBV6-5,TGTGCCAGCAGTACCGACCGGGCAAGTGAGTCACCCCTCCACTTT,CASSTDRASESPLHF
TRBJ2-1,TRBD2,NA,TRBV9,TGTGCCAGCAGCGTAGCAACTAGCGGGGGGTCATACAATGAGCAGTTCTTC,CASSVATSGGSYNEQFF
TRBJ1-3,NA,NA,TRBV18,TGTGCCAGCTCACCAAACACAGCTTCTGGAAACACCATATATTTT,CASSPNTASGNTIYF
TRBJ1-1,NA,NA,TRBV19,TGTGCCAGTAGTATTGATGTTTATGGGGACGTTAGGAACACTGAAGCTTTCTTT,CASSIDVYGDVRNTEAFF
TRBJ2-1,TRBD2,NA,TRBV7-8,TGTGCCAGCAGCCCACCGGGACTAACCTACAATGAGCAGTTCTTC,CASSPPGLTYNEQFF
TRBJ2-1,NA,NA,TRBV4-2,TGTGCCAGCAGCCAATTGGACAGCTCCTACAATGAGCAGTTCTTC,CASSQLDSSYNEQFF
TRBJ2-5,TRBD2,NA,TRBV5-6,TGTGCCAGCAGCTTGTTGGTTGGGACTACTACAATTCAAGAGACCCAGTACTTC,CASSLLVGTTTIQETQYF
TRBJ1-4,NA,NA,TRBV18,TGTGCCAGCTCACCCCGTGGGGGTGAAAAACTGTTTTTT,CASSPRGGEKLFF
TRBJ1-1,NA,NA,TRBV5-1,TGCGCCAGCAGCTTGGCCGACCGTTTTTCGAACACTGAAGCTTTCTTT,CASSLADRFSNTEAFF
TRBJ1-1,NA,NA,TRBV6-5,TGTGCCAGCAACCTAGGGACATCGATGAACACTGAAGCTTTCTTT,CASNLGTSMNTEAFF
TRBJ1-2,TRBD1,NA,TRBV18,TGTGCCAGCTCTGGACAGGGTAATGGCTACACCTTC,CASSGQGNGYTF
TRBJ1-2,NA,NA,TRBV19,TGTGCCAGTAGTTTCCCAGACAGATACTATGGCTACACCTTC,CASSFPDRYYGYTF
TRBJ2-7,NA,NA,TRBV19,TGTGCCAGTAGTATTTACGGGCGCAGCTACGAGCAGTACTTC,CASSIYGRSYEQYF
TRBJ2-7,NA,NA,TRBV7-9,TGTGCCAGCAGCGCGACAGGCTACGAGCAGTACTTC,CASSATGYEQYF
TRBJ1-3,NA,NA,TRBV19,TGTGCCAGTGGGGACGGACGGCTCTCTGGAAACACCATATATTTT,CASGDGRLSGNTIYF
TRBJ2-7,TRBD1,NA,TRBV6-6,TGTGCCAGCAGTTACTCCGGGACAGGGCCCTACGAGCAGTACTTC,CASSYSGTGPYEQYF
TRBJ1-1,NA,few,TRBV2,TGTGCCAGCAGTGAAAGGGACACTGAAGCTTTCTTT,CASSERDTEAFF
TRBJ1-5,NA,NA,TRBV7-2,TGTGCCAGCAGCCCGGGACTTATTCAGCCCCAGCATTTT,CASSPGLIQPQHF
TRBJ1-1,NA,NA,TRBV6-5,TGTGCCAGCAGCCAAGGGGTTGCCACTGAAGCTTTCTTT,CASSQGVATEAFF
TRBJ2-5,NA,NA,TRBV6-1,TGTGCCAGCAGTATGGACAGAATGCAAGAGACCCAGTACTTC,CASSMDRMQETQYF
TRBJ2-2,NA,NA,TRBV5-1,TGCGCCAGCCGTCCCGGGACGGGAGAAACCGGGGAGCTGTTTTTT,CASRPGTGETGELFF
TRBJ2-2,TRBD2,NA,TRBV6-1,TGTGCCAGCAGCCCCAGCGGGGCTAACACCGGGGAGCTGTTTTTT,CASSPSGANTGELFF
TRBJ2-2,NA,NA,TRBV2,TGTGCCAGCAGCTTAGACGGGACACCCGACACCGGGGAGCTGTTTTTT,CASSLDGTPDTGELFF
TRBJ1-5,NA,once,TRBV5-5,TGTGCCAGCAGCCTTTTTACAGGGCACAATCAGCCCCAGCATTTT,CASSLFTGHNQPQHF
TRBJ2-5,TRBD2,NA,TRBV5-1,TGCGCCAGCAGCAGGGTGGGGACTAGCGGGGGAGAGACCCAGTACTTC,CASSRVGTSGGETQYF